This T cell receptor beta chain came from a study of blood T cell repertoires in COVID-19. Trimming took 3 bases from V and 6 from J, leaving 12 bases between them. From germline, CDR1 is KGHSH and CDR2 LQKENI. The CDR3 loop spans 14 amino acids. Sequencing used immunoSEQ multiplex PCR; TCRdb keeps in-frame clones, though not all of them. In the table there are under 250,000 clones, around four fifths of which are singletons. The receptor was isolated from a woman aged 55-70 years who had recovered from COVID-19. The sample consisted of peripheral blood. This chain uses TRBV18 with TRBJ1-5; D gene unclear. The CDR3 here is CASSPWRDSQPQHF. For the CDR3, the DNA is TGTGCCAGCTCACCGTGGAGGGATAGTCAGCCCCAGCATTTT.